Listed below are T cell receptor beta chains from one sample, sequenced in a study of beta chain features in type 1 diabetes. Libraries were prepared by immunoSEQ multiplex PCR; TCRdb keeps only in-frame clonotypes and omits some of them. The sample has 620,000 or so clones; 15% to 18% are singletons. Sequenced material: naive CD4+ T cells from blood. The source is a man aged 18 to 30 in good health. Both conserved end residues are part of each CDR3. A D gene is named only where the DNA matches it firmly. Size tells how often a clone was seen (once, few, many) or the class of an expanded clone, and some rows leave it out.

D gene	V gene	clone size	J gene	CDR3 DNA	CDR3 protein
TRBD1	TRBV7-3	-	TRBJ1-6	TGTGCCAGCAGCCGAGACAGGGTACGCTCACCCCTCCACTTT	CASSRDRVRSPLHF
-	TRBV30	-	TRBJ1-4	TGTGCCTGGAGTGTTTGGGGGGGATTAAATGAAAAACTGTTTTTT	CAWSVWGGLNEKLFF
-	TRBV10-2	-	TRBJ1-2	TGCGCCAGTCGAGCGACAGCCGATAACTATGGCTACACCTTC	CASRATADNYGYTF
TRBD1	TRBV28	few	TRBJ1-2	TGTGCCAGCAGTTTAAGGGGGCGGATCTATGGCTACACCTTC	CASSLRGRIYGYTF
TRBD2	TRBV4-1	few	TRBJ2-7	TGCGCCAGCAGCCCCTATCCCCGAGGGACTAATCACGAGCAGTACTTC	CASSPYPRGTNHEQYF
-	TRBV2	-	TRBJ2-1	TGTGCCAGCAGTGATTCCGGAGGCCGATATGAGCAGTTCTTC	CASSDSGGRYEQFF
-	TRBV9	few	TRBJ2-3	TGTGCCAGCAGCGTAGACTGGAGCACAGATACGCAGTATTTT	CASSVDWSTDTQYF
TRBD1	TRBV11-1	few	TRBJ1-1	TGTGCCAGCAGCTTAAGACAGGGGGCCTCCACTGAAGCTTTCTTT	CASSLRQGASTEAFF
-	TRBV2	few	TRBJ1-1	TGTGCCAGCAGTGAGCACGGGGGAGCTGAAGCTTTCTTT	CASSEHGGAEAFF
-	TRBV7-2	-	TRBJ1-2	TGTGCCAGCAGCTTAGTTCCAGGGGAGGGCTATGGCTACACCTTC	CASSLVPGEGYGYTF
TRBD1	TRBV28	few	TRBJ1-2	TGTGCCAGCAGGCTTCAGGGGGCACTAGGAGGCTACACCTTC	CASRLQGALGGYTF
-	TRBV5-1	few	TRBJ2-6	TGCGCCAGCAGCTTGTCACCTACTGGGGCCAACGTCCTGACTTTC	CASSLSPTGANVLTF
-	TRBV6-1	-	TRBJ1-4	TGTGCCAGCAGGTTAACAGGGAATGAAAAACTGTTTTTT	CASRLTGNEKLFF
-	TRBV5-4	few	TRBJ2-3	TGTGCCAGCAGCTATAATACAGATACGCAGTATTTT	CASSYNTDTQYF
-	TRBV28	-	TRBJ1-1	TGTGCCAGCAGTACGACAAAAACTGAAGCTTTCTTT	CASSTTKTEAFF
-	TRBV15	-	TRBJ2-7	TGTGCCACCAGCAGAGATAACAGATTCCCCTACGAGCAGTACTTC	CATSRDNRFPYEQYF
-	TRBV27	-	TRBJ1-2	TGTGCCAGCAGGCTTAGGCAGCAGCTGGGCTACACCTTC	CASRLRQQLGYTF
-	TRBV3-2	-	TRBJ1-1	TGTGCCAGCAGCCTCTCAGCTTTCTTT	CASSLSAFF
-	TRBV9	-	TRBJ2-5	TGTGCCAGCAGCGTAGACCGATTAGGAGAGGGGGCCCAGTACTTC	CASSVDRLGEGAQYF
-	TRBV7-9	few	TRBJ2-5	TGTGCCAGCAGCAGGTCGAGGGACCAAGAGACCCAGTACTTC	CASSRSRDQETQYF
-	TRBV7-9	many	TRBJ2-2	TGTGCCAGCAGCCTATCGACTCCCTCGGGGGTAGGGGAGCTGTTTTTT	CASSLSTPSGVGELFF
-	TRBV7-2	-	TRBJ2-7	TGTGCCAGCACCTCAGGCCGGACCTACGAGCAGTACTTC	CASTSGRTYEQYF
-	TRBV2	-	TRBJ1-5	TGTGCCAGCAGTACTGGGACTGGTACTAATCAGCCCCAGCATTTT	CASSTGTGTNQPQHF
-	TRBV7-9	-	TRBJ2-5	TGTGCCAGCAGCTTAGCGACTACACCGCAAGAGACCCAGTACTTC	CASSLATTPQETQYF
TRBD2	TRBV7-9	-	TRBJ2-7	TGTGCCAGCAGCCCCACTAGCGGGAGGGGACGTGAGCAGTACTTC	CASSPTSGRGREQYF
-	TRBV4-3	-	TRBJ2-6	TGCGCCAGCAGCCTCAGTGCCCCTGGGGCCAACGTCCTGACTTTC	CASSLSAPGANVLTF
-	TRBV11-2	few	TRBJ1-5	TGTGCCAGCAGCTTAGGCGGTGTCAATCAGCCCCAGCATTTT	CASSLGGVNQPQHF
-	TRBV7-2	few	TRBJ1-5	TGTGCCAGCAGCTTAGGGGTCAGGGGCCAAAACCTCAGGTCCCAGCATTTT	CASSLGVRGQNLRSQHF
TRBD1	TRBV18	few	TRBJ2-5	TGTGCCAGCTCACCACAGCAGGGGGCAACTGAGACCCAGTACTTC	CASSPQQGATETQYF
TRBD2	TRBV7-2	few	TRBJ2-7	TGTGCCAGCAGCTTAGGAGGGAGGGACGAGCAGTACTTC	CASSLGGRDEQYF
-	TRBV29-1	few	TRBJ2-7	TGCAGCGTGTCGGTTACCTACGAGCAGTACTTC	CSVSVTYEQYF
-	TRBV7-3	-	TRBJ2-1	TGTGCCAGCAGCCCCTCCGGGGGCGAGGACAATGAGCAGTTCTTC	CASSPSGGEDNEQFF
-	TRBV7-2	-	TRBJ1-1	TGTGCCAGCAGCTTGCAGAGTTTCACTGAAGCTTTCTTT	CASSLQSFTEAFF
-	TRBV18	few	TRBJ1-3	TGTGCCAGCTCACCGTTCACGAGCTCTGGAAACACCATATATTTT	CASSPFTSSGNTIYF
-	TRBV9	few	TRBJ1-1	TGTGCCAGCAGCGTAATTCTTGTCCAGGGGAGCGGTGAGGCTTTCTTT	CASSVILVQGSGEAFF
-	TRBV5-8	few	TRBJ1-1	TGTGCCAGCAGCTTGGCCGGGCGGCCTGCGGGGTCTGAAGCTTTCTTT	CASSLAGRPAGSEAFF
TRBD2	TRBV15	-	TRBJ2-3	TGTGCCACCAGCGAGACTAGCGGGGGTAGCACAGATACGCAGTATTTT	CATSETSGGSTDTQYF
-	TRBV21-1	few	TRBJ2-7	TGTGCCAGCACCGCAACCCCCCACGAGCAGTACTTC	CASTATPHEQYF
-	TRBV29-1	-	TRBJ2-7	TGCAGCGTTGGGTCCAGACTAACCTACGAGCAGTACTTC	CSVGSRLTYEQYF
-	TRBV28	-	TRBJ2-7	TGTGCCACCGACAGGAACTACGAGCAGTACTTC	CATDRNYEQYF
TRBD1	TRBV9	-	TRBJ1-3	TGTGCCAGCGCGAAACAGGGGTCGAGTGGAAACACCATATATTTT	CASAKQGSSGNTIYF